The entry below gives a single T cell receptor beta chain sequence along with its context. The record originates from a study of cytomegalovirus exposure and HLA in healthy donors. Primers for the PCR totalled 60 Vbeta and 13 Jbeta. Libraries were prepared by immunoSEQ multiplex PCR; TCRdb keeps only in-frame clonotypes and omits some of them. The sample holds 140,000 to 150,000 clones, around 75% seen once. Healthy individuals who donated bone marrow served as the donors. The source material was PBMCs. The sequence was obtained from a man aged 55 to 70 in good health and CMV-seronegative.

The CDR3 DNA follows: TGCGCCAGCAGCCCCCAGGGGCCCACAGATACGCAGTATTTT. Its translation: CASSPQGPTDTQYF. The rearrangement uses TRBV5-1 and TRBJ2-3, with D tentatively TRBD1 (6 bases). The germline V and J ends were trimmed by 4 bases and 2 bases, with 11 bases remaining between them. Germline V CDR1 and CDR2: SGHRS, YFSETQ. CDR3 length: 14 amino acids. Complete variable domain (other parts from reference TRBV5-1 and TRBJ2-3): KAGVTQTPRYLIKTRGQQVTLSCSPISGHRSVSWYQQTPGQGLQFLFEYFSETQRNKGNFPGRFSGRQFSNSRSEMNVSTLELGDSALYLCASSPQGPTDTQYFGPGTRLTVL.